Presented here are 7 T cell receptor beta chains from one specimen sequenced in a study of T cell responses to AZD1222 COVID-19 vaccine. Here immunoSEQ multiplex PCR was the method, and the copy in TCRdb shows in-frame clones only, minus some. The table has approximately 140,000 clones, around 83% seen once. This specimen consisted of peripheral blood, obtained on day 0 of MenACWY control vaccination. The receptors stem from an adult in good health.

This chain connects TRBV6-4 to TRBJ2-5; D is possibly TRBD2 (6 bases). Trimming shortened V by 9 bases and J by 5 bases, and 16 bases separated the two germline ends. Germline V gene data show CDR1 as MRHNA and CDR2 as SNTAGT. The CDR3 length is 13 residues. The CDR3: CASFFSGRETQYF. In nucleotides, the CDR3 is TGTGCCAGTTTCTTTTCAGGGAGGGAGACCCAGTACTTC.

V is TRBV12-3 or TRBV12-4 and J is TRBJ1-2; perhaps TRBD1 as D (6 bases). This CDR3 comprises 12 residues. Trimming cost V 7 bases and J 5 bases, with 11 bases left between them. CDR3 residues: CASTPQGYGYTF. CDR3 nucleotides: TGTGCCAGCACCCCTCAGGGGTATGGCTACACCTTC.

This clone appeared once. This sequence joins TRBV6-1 and TRBJ1-6; D may be TRBD1 (6 bases). Per germline, CDR1 MNHNS and CDR2 SASEGT. Trimming took 3 bases from V and 10 from J, leaving 13 bases between them. CDR3 size: 14 residues. In DNA form, the CDR3 reads TGTGCCAGCAGTGAGCAGGGGCGCAAATCACCCCTCCACTTT. Encoded protein: CASSEQGRKSPLHF.

The chain uses TRBV5-6 and TRBJ1-1, with TRBD1 as a possible D gene (5 bases). CDR3 length: 15 residues. V lost 5 bases to trimming and J lost 2 bases, with 16 bases between them. Germline V CDR1 and CDR2: SGHDT, YYEEEE. The CDR3: CASRGTADRNTEAFF. DNA of the CDR3: TGTGCCAGCAGGGGAACGGCTGACAGAAACACTGAAGCTTTCTTT.

There are a few counts of this clone. This chain joins TRBV4-1 and TRBJ2-2; 12 positions agree with TRBD2. This CDR3 is built from 16 residues. The junction had 4 bases not matched to a gene; V was cut back by 2 bases and J by 6 bases. The germline gives CDR1 MGHRA, CDR2 YSYEKL. This CDR3 reads CASSQFPSGGAGELFF. CDR3 nucleotides: TGCGCCAGCAGCCAATTTCCTAGCGGGGGGGCCGGGGAGCTGTTTTTT.

This chain links TRBV5-1 with TRBJ1-1; D is unclear. CDR3 length equals 13 residues. Trimming took off 0 bases at V and 1 base at J, with 4 bases between the two ends. Looked up from germline, CDR1 is SGHRS and CDR2 is YFSETQ. Written as DNA, the CDR3 is TGCGCCAGCAGCTTGGGATCGAACACTGAAGCTTTCTTT. Protein: CASSLGSNTEAFF.

This chain links TRBV2 with TRBJ2-1, with D hard to call. The CDR3 is 14 residues long. Per the germline V gene, CDR1 is SNHLY and CDR2 is FYNNEI. V was pared by 1 base and J by 5 bases, with 9 bases between. The CDR3 DNA reads as TGTGCCAGCAGTGAAGGGGCAACCGACAATGAGCAGTTCTTC. Its protein product is CASSEGATDNEQFF.